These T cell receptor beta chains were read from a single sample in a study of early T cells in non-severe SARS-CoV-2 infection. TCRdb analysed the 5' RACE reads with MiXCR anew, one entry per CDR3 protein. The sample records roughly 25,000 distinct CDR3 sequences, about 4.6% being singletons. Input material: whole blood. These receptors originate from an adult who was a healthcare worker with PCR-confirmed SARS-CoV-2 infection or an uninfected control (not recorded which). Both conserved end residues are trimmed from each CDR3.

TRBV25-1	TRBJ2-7	ASRGAIYEQY
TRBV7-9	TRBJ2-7	ASSLGLATYEQY
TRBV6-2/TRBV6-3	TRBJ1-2	ASSYAGNGYT
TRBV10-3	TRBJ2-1	AISDIAGGHEQF
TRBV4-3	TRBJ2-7	ASSPTTGGTYEQY
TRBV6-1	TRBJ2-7	ASRAQGAKVYEQY
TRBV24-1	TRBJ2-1	ATSDLGSGSGHNEQF
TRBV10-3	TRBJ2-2	AISDRQGWNTGELF
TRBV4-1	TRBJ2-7	ASSQDLGYEQY
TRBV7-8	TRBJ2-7	ASSLGTSGRGGYEQY
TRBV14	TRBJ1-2	ASSQWDDGYGYT
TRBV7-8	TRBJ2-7	ASSFTGRLYEQY
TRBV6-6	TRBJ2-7	ASSYRTDTYEQY
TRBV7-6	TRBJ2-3	ASSIGTDTQY
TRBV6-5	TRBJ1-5	ASRPGNGNQPQH
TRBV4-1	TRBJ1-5	ASSHGQGSSNQPQH
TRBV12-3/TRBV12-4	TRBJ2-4	ASSDRAKNIQY
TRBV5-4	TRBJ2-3	ASSLGQGGTDTQY
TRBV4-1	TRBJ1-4	ASSLSSGTGSEKLF
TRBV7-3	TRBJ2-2	ASSLRARAQGTGELF
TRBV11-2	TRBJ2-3	ASSGRWFLGDTQY
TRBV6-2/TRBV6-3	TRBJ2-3	ASSPRSEGDTQY
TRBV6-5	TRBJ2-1	ASSRNDRVENEQF
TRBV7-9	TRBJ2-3	ASARTDTQY
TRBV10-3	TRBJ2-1	AISRTSGGVSNEQF
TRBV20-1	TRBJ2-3	SARRDGSTDTQY
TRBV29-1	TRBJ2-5	SVYRPQETQY
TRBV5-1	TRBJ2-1	ASSLRDRESNEQF
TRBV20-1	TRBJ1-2	SAPSGREGYT
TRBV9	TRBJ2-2	ASSVIIGELF
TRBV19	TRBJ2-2	ASSWIANTGELF
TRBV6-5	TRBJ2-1	ASSYRNEQF
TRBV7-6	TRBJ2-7	ASSPWTGWEQY
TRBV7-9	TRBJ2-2	ASIEFRSFYTGELF
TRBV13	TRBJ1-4	ASSFGTENEKLF
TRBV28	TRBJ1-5	ASSLFNRKISNQPQH
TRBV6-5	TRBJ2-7	ASSSSGWGSYEQY
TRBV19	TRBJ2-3	ASETSRGRDTQY
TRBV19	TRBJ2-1	GTAPPGAQGNEQF
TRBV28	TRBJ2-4	ASRQQGAKLKNIQY